Listed below are T cell receptor beta chains from one sample, sequenced in a study of shared T cell receptors in the human thymus. Profiled with immunoSEQ multiplex PCR; TCRdb holds only in-frame clones, not every one. The sample carries just under 550,000 clones, approximately 80% recorded once. The same data also went into a second study, on human thymus T cells.

Source material: thymocytes. These receptors were taken from a boy in the first two years of life with a congenital heart defect. Each CDR3 is given with its conserved first and last residue. The order of the fields is CDR3 length, D gene, clone size, V gene, J gene, CDR3 DNA, CDR3 protein. The D gene is left open where the match is weak. Not all rows give a size; the values are once, few, many and, for expanded clones, a class.

cdr3_length: 15; d_call: -; clone_size: -; v_call: TRBV9; j_call: TRBJ1-1; cdr3_nt: TGTGCCAGCAGCGCCCATGACAGCCTGAACACTGAAGCTTTCTTT; cdr3_aa: CASSAHDSLNTEAFF
cdr3_length: 18; d_call: -; clone_size: -; v_call: TRBV11-2; j_call: TRBJ1-1; cdr3_nt: TGTGCCAGCAGCCCCCAGGGTTCGGAAAGGTGCAGGTGCAATGAAGCTTTCTTT; cdr3_aa: CASSPQGSERCRCNEAFF
cdr3_length: 13; d_call: -; clone_size: -; v_call: TRBV10-3; j_call: TRBJ1-1; cdr3_nt: TGTGCCATCAGGGCAACAGTGAACACTGAAGCTTTCTTT; cdr3_aa: CAIRATVNTEAFF
cdr3_length: 13; d_call: -; clone_size: once; v_call: TRBV27; j_call: TRBJ1-1; cdr3_nt: TGTGCCAGCAAGGGCAGGGTGGGCACTGAAGCTTTCTTT; cdr3_aa: CASKGRVGTEAFF
cdr3_length: 13; d_call: -; clone_size: once; v_call: TRBV27; j_call: TRBJ2-7; cdr3_nt: TGTGCCAGCAGTCCTCAACTGGCCTACGAGCAGTACTTC; cdr3_aa: CASSPQLAYEQYF
cdr3_length: 17; d_call: -; clone_size: few; v_call: TRBV4-3; j_call: TRBJ2-2; cdr3_nt: TGCGCCAGCAGCCCCAGGGGATATGGCGCGAACACCGGGGAGCTGTTTTTT; cdr3_aa: CASSPRGYGANTGELFF
cdr3_length: 17; d_call: -; clone_size: few; v_call: TRBV10-3; j_call: TRBJ2-2; cdr3_nt: TGTGCCATCAGTGAGTCGCATTGGGCAGAGAACACCGGGGAGCTGTTTTTT; cdr3_aa: CAISESHWAENTGELFF
cdr3_length: 14; d_call: -; clone_size: few; v_call: TRBV2; j_call: TRBJ2-7; cdr3_nt: TGTGCCAGCAGTGAAGGGCAGGGGTTCTACGAGCAGTACTTC; cdr3_aa: CASSEGQGFYEQYF
cdr3_length: 16; d_call: TRBD2; clone_size: -; v_call: TRBV10-3; j_call: TRBJ2-3; cdr3_nt: TGTGCCATCAGTCCTCGGCGGGAGGACGGCACAGATACGCAGTATTTT; cdr3_aa: CAISPRREDGTDTQYF
cdr3_length: 14; d_call: TRBD2; clone_size: few; v_call: TRBV9; j_call: TRBJ2-5; cdr3_nt: TGTGCCAGCACGGGCGGGAGGGCCGGGGAGACCCAGTACTTC; cdr3_aa: CASTGGRAGETQYF
cdr3_length: 17; d_call: TRBD2; clone_size: -; v_call: TRBV29-1; j_call: TRBJ2-6; cdr3_nt: TGCAGCGTCGGGACTAGCGGGACCTCCCCTGGGGCCAACGTCCTGACTTTC; cdr3_aa: CSVGTSGTSPGANVLTF
cdr3_length: 14; d_call: TRBD2; clone_size: -; v_call: TRBV9; j_call: TRBJ2-7; cdr3_nt: TGTGCCAGCAGTGACGGAGGGACTATGGGGGAGCAGTACTTC; cdr3_aa: CASSDGGTMGEQYF
cdr3_length: 15; d_call: -; clone_size: -; v_call: TRBV14; j_call: TRBJ2-2; cdr3_nt: TGTGCCAGCAGCCAAACTCGCCTGAACACCGGGGAGCTGTTTTTT; cdr3_aa: CASSQTRLNTGELFF
cdr3_length: 15; d_call: -; clone_size: few; v_call: TRBV5-1; j_call: TRBJ2-5; cdr3_nt: TGCGCCAGCAGCTTGGGGGGCCAATACCAAGAGACCCAGTACTTC; cdr3_aa: CASSLGGQYQETQYF
cdr3_length: 18; d_call: -; clone_size: -; v_call: TRBV4-1; j_call: TRBJ2-3; cdr3_nt: TGCGCCAGCAGCCAACGGTCAGTAGCGGCATATAGCACAGATACGCAGTATTTT; cdr3_aa: CASSQRSVAAYSTDTQYF
cdr3_length: 16; d_call: TRBD1; clone_size: -; v_call: TRBV27; j_call: TRBJ1-1; cdr3_nt: TGTGCCAGCAGTTTCAGCCCGGGACAGAGGTACACTGAAGCTTTCTTT; cdr3_aa: CASSFSPGQRYTEAFF
cdr3_length: 18; d_call: -; clone_size: few; v_call: TRBV19; j_call: TRBJ1-1; cdr3_nt: TGTGCCAGTAGTACCGCCCGCCCGGGCGGGGGAGATGGGACTGAAGCTTTCTTT; cdr3_aa: CASSTARPGGGDGTEAFF
cdr3_length: 16; d_call: TRBD1; clone_size: few; v_call: TRBV4-3; j_call: TRBJ2-7; cdr3_nt: TGCGCCAGCAGCCAAACCAGACAGGGGGCCTCCTACGAGCAGTACTTC; cdr3_aa: CASSQTRQGASYEQYF
cdr3_length: 16; d_call: TRBD2; clone_size: -; v_call: TRBV27; j_call: TRBJ2-7; cdr3_nt: TGTGCCAGCAGTCCCAATCACAGCGGGAGCAAGTACGAGCAGTACTTC; cdr3_aa: CASSPNHSGSKYEQYF
cdr3_length: 14; d_call: -; clone_size: -; v_call: TRBV27; j_call: TRBJ1-5; cdr3_nt: TGTGCCAGCAGACTCACAGGGTCCCGGCAGCCCCAGCATTTT; cdr3_aa: CASRLTGSRQPQHF
cdr3_length: 15; d_call: -; clone_size: -; v_call: TRBV4-1; j_call: TRBJ1-3; cdr3_nt: TGCGCCAGCAGCCAAGACCACAGGGAAGGAAACACCATATATTTT; cdr3_aa: CASSQDHREGNTIYF
cdr3_length: 14; d_call: -; clone_size: -; v_call: TRBV6-5; j_call: TRBJ1-2; cdr3_nt: TGTGCCAGCAGCCTCAATAAGGGAGACTGTGGCTACACCTTC; cdr3_aa: CASSLNKGDCGYTF
cdr3_length: 18; d_call: -; clone_size: -; v_call: TRBV4-2; j_call: TRBJ2-3; cdr3_nt: TGTGCCAGCAGCCAAGAGAGAGTAGCGGATCTTAGCACAGATACGCAGTATTTT; cdr3_aa: CASSQERVADLSTDTQYF
cdr3_length: 17; d_call: -; clone_size: few; v_call: TRBV15; j_call: TRBJ1-4; cdr3_nt: TGTGCCACCAGCAGAGGTACTGACAGCGCAACTAATGAAAAACTGTTTTTT; cdr3_aa: CATSRGTDSATNEKLFF
cdr3_length: 16; d_call: TRBD2; clone_size: -; v_call: TRBV5-1; j_call: TRBJ2-3; cdr3_nt: TGCGCCAGCAGAAAAGCTAGCGGGAGGGAGCCAGATACGCAGTATTTT; cdr3_aa: CASRKASGREPDTQYF
cdr3_length: 15; d_call: TRBD1; clone_size: -; v_call: TRBV6-5; j_call: TRBJ2-7; cdr3_nt: TGTGCCAGCAGTTATGGGACAGGGAAGTCCAACGAGCAGTACTTC; cdr3_aa: CASSYGTGKSNEQYF
cdr3_length: 16; d_call: TRBD2; clone_size: -; v_call: TRBV29-1; j_call: TRBJ2-7; cdr3_nt: TGCAGCGTTGAAGAATCAGCGGGAGGCCCCTCCTACGAGCAGTACTTC; cdr3_aa: CSVEESAGGPSYEQYF
cdr3_length: 18; d_call: TRBD2; clone_size: -; v_call: TRBV5-4; j_call: TRBJ2-3; cdr3_nt: TGTGCCAGCAGCTTGAGGGCCGGTGCGGGGGGGCAGGTGGGTACGCAGTATTTT; cdr3_aa: CASSLRAGAGGQVGTQYF
cdr3_length: 15; d_call: TRBD1; clone_size: few; v_call: TRBV7-2; j_call: TRBJ1-3; cdr3_nt: TGTGCCAGCAGGGTTCGACAGGGGGATGGAAACACCATATATTTT; cdr3_aa: CASRVRQGDGNTIYF
cdr3_length: 17; d_call: TRBD2; clone_size: once; v_call: TRBV28; j_call: TRBJ2-1; cdr3_nt: TGTGCCAGCAGCCTCGGACTAGGTCGTTCATATTACAATGAGCAGTTCTTC; cdr3_aa: CASSLGLGRSYYNEQFF
cdr3_length: 15; d_call: TRBD2; clone_size: few; v_call: TRBV30; j_call: TRBJ2-5; cdr3_nt: TGTGCCTGGAGCCCCGGACTAGCGGGAGTAGAGACCCAGTACTTC; cdr3_aa: CAWSPGLAGVETQYF
cdr3_length: 20; d_call: -; clone_size: -; v_call: TRBV12-2; j_call: TRBJ1-5; cdr3_nt: TGTGCAAGTCGCTTAGGGCGGGGTTACGGAGGAGGCGATAGCAATCAGCCCCAGCATTTT; cdr3_aa: CASRLGRGYGGGDSNQPQHF
cdr3_length: 17; d_call: TRBD1; clone_size: -; v_call: TRBV5-4; j_call: TRBJ1-5; cdr3_nt: TGTGCCAGCAGCGAGGACAGGGGCAGTTATAGCAATCAGCCCCAGCATTTT; cdr3_aa: CASSEDRGSYSNQPQHF
cdr3_length: 14; d_call: -; clone_size: -; v_call: TRBV18; j_call: TRBJ2-5; cdr3_nt: TGTGCCAGCTCACCGGACACGCGCCAAGAGACCCAGTACTTC; cdr3_aa: CASSPDTRQETQYF
cdr3_length: 16; d_call: TRBD1; clone_size: -; v_call: TRBV6-1; j_call: TRBJ2-7; cdr3_nt: TGTGCCAGCAGTGACCTAGAAGAGGACAGGGTTTCCGAGCAGTACTTC; cdr3_aa: CASSDLEEDRVSEQYF
cdr3_length: 14; d_call: TRBD2; clone_size: -; v_call: TRBV19; j_call: TRBJ2-7; cdr3_nt: TGTGCCAGTAGTGTTTCTAGCGGGAACTACGAGCAGTACTTC; cdr3_aa: CASSVSSGNYEQYF
cdr3_length: 10; d_call: TRBD2; clone_size: -; v_call: TRBV20-1; j_call: TRBJ2-4; cdr3_nt: TGCAGTGCTAGGGGGACTAGGAAGTACTTC; cdr3_aa: CSARGTRKYF
cdr3_length: 16; d_call: TRBD2; clone_size: -; v_call: TRBV7-9; j_call: TRBJ2-1; cdr3_nt: TGTGCCAGCAGCTTCAAGCGGGGCGACTCCTACAATGAGCAGTTCTTC; cdr3_aa: CASSFKRGDSYNEQFF
cdr3_length: 15; d_call: -; clone_size: -; v_call: TRBV4-3; j_call: TRBJ2-1; cdr3_nt: TGCGCCAGCAGCCAAGATAGCCATTCCTACAATGAGCAGTTCTTC; cdr3_aa: CASSQDSHSYNEQFF
cdr3_length: 17; d_call: TRBD1; clone_size: -; v_call: TRBV25-1; j_call: TRBJ2-3; cdr3_nt: TGTGCCAGCAGTGAATGGGTCCGGGACAGGGGTCCAGATACGCAGTATTTT; cdr3_aa: CASSEWVRDRGPDTQYF
cdr3_length: 17; d_call: TRBD1; clone_size: -; v_call: TRBV28; j_call: TRBJ1-5; cdr3_nt: TGTGCCAGCAGTTTTGGGACACAGGGGCCTAGCAATCAGCCCCAGCATTTT; cdr3_aa: CASSFGTQGPSNQPQHF
cdr3_length: 16; d_call: -; clone_size: few; v_call: TRBV28; j_call: TRBJ2-6; cdr3_nt: TGTGCCAGCAGTACCACCAGGAATTCTGGGGCCAACGTCCTGACTTTC; cdr3_aa: CASSTTRNSGANVLTF
cdr3_length: 18; d_call: -; clone_size: once; v_call: TRBV5-4; j_call: TRBJ1-3; cdr3_nt: TGTGCCAGCAGCTCCCGGGACTCAGGATATCGGCCTGGAAACACCATATATTTT; cdr3_aa: CASSSRDSGYRPGNTIYF
cdr3_length: 17; d_call: TRBD2; clone_size: -; v_call: TRBV28; j_call: TRBJ2-2; cdr3_nt: TGTGCCAGCAGTGGACAGGGGACTAGCGGGAGTGGCGGGGAGCTGTTTTTT; cdr3_aa: CASSGQGTSGSGGELFF
cdr3_length: 13; d_call: -; clone_size: -; v_call: TRBV2; j_call: TRBJ1-1; cdr3_nt: TGTGCCAGCAGTGGGTTTGCGCGCACTGAAGCTTTCTTT; cdr3_aa: CASSGFARTEAFF
cdr3_length: 12; d_call: -; clone_size: -; v_call: TRBV30; j_call: TRBJ2-7; cdr3_nt: TGTGCCTGGAGTGCAACAGGCTACGAGCAGTACTTC; cdr3_aa: CAWSATGYEQYF